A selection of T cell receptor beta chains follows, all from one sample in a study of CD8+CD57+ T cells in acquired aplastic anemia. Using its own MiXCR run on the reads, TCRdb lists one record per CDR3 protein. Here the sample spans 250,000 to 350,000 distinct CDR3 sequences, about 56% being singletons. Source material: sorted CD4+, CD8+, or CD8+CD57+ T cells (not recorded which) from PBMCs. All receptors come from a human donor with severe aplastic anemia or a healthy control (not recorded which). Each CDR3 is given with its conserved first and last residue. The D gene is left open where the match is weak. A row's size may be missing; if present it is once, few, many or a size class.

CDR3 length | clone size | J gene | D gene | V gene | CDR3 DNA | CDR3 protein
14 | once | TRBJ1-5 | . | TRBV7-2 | TGTGCCAGCAGAGGACCGGGTAGCAATCAGCTCCAGCATTTT | CASRGPGSNQLQHF
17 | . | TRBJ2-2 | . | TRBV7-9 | TGTGCCAGCAGCTTCGGAGGGGGGCGTCGGGTCACCGGGGAGCTGCTTTTT | CASSFGGGRRVTGELLF
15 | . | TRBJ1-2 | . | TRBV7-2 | TGTGCCAGCAGTCAAAGGGCCAGGGGAGGTGGTGGCTACACCTTC | CASSQRARGGGGYTF
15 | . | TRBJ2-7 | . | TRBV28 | TGTGCCAGCAGTTTGATGGGACGGAGCTCCTACGAGCAGTACTTC | CASSLMGRSSYEQYF
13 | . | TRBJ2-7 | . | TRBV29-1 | TGCAGCGTTGAATTCGGACTAAGCGGCGAGCAGTACTTC | CSVEFGLSGEQYF
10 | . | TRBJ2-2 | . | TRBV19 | TGTGCCACTAGTACCGGGGAGCTGTTTTTT | CATSTGELFF
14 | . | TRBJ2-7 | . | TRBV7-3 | TGTGCCAGCAGTTCGGAGCGCGGAAACTACGAGCAGTACTTC | CASSSERGNYEQYF
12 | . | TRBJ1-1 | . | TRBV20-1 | TGCAGTGCCCCCGGCAGGGGAGGTGAAGCTTTCTTT | CSAPGRGGEAFF
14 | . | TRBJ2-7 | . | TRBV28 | TGTGCCAGCAGTATCCCGGTCAGGGGATACGAGCAGTACTTC | CASSIPVRGYEQYF
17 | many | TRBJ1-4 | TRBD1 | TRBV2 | TGTGCCAGCAGTGAAGCCGGGACAGGGGCCACTAATGAAAAACTGTTTTTT | CASSEAGTGATNEKLFF
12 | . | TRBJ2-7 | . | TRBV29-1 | TGCAGCTTGGGGCAGGGGTTCAACGAGCAGTACTTC | CSLGQGFNEQYF
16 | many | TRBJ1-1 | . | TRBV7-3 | TGTGCCAGCAGCGCGGGAGAAGTAGCTCGGGTACCCGAAGCTTTCTTT | CASSAGEVARVPEAFF
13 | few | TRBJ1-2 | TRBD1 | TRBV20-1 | TGCAGTGCTAGAGATGGGACAGAGTATGGCTACACCTTC | CSARDGTEYGYTF
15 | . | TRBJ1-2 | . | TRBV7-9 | TGTGCCAGCAGCTTGGCCCGTGAAAGGCGTTATGGCTACGCCTTC | CASSLARERRYGYAF
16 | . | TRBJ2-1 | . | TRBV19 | TGTGCCAGTAGTATCCCGGGAGCGGAGGGCCTGAATGGGCAGTTCTTC | CASSIPGAEGLNGQFF
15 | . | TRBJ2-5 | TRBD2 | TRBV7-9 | TGTGCCAGCACCAGACTAGCGGGAGAATCCGAGACCCAGTACTTC | CASTRLAGESETQYF
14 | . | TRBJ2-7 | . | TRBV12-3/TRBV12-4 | TGTGCCAGCAGTTTTTGGGGCCTGTCTCGGGAGCAGTACTTC | CASSFWGLSREQYF
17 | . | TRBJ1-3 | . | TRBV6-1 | TGTGCCAGCAGTGAAGAGAACAGGGTCTTGGGAGGAAACACCATATATTTT | CASSEENRVLGGNTIYF
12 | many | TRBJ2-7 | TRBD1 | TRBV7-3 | TGTGCCAGCAGCTTTACAGGGGGTGAGCAGTACTTC | CASSFTGGEQYF
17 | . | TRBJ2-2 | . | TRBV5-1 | TGCGCCAGCAGCCCTGGCAGCGTACGAACGTCGACCGGGGAGCTGTTTTTT | CASSPGSVRTSTGELFF
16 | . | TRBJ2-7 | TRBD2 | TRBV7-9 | TGTGCCAGCAACTCCCCCTGGGAGGGAGAATCCCACGAGCAGTACTTC | CASNSPWEGESHEQYF
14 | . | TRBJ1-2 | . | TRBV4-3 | TGCGCCAGCAGCCAAGTTGGAAGGGTGAGTGGCTACACCTTC | CASSQVGRVSGYTF
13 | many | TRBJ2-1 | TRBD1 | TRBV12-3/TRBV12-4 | TGTGCCAGCCGGGACAGCTACTACAATGAGCAGTTCTTC | CASRDSYYNEQFF
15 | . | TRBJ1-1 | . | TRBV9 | TGTGCCAGCAGCGTAGGACCTTCTGGGAACACTGAAGCTTTCTTT | CASSVGPSGNTEAFF
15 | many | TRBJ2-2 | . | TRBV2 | TGTGCCAGCAGTGAAAGGGGGGATGGCACCGGGGAGCTGTTTTTT | CASSERGDGTGELFF
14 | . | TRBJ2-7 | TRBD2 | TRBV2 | TGTGCCAGCGGACCGTATACTAGCGGCTACGAGCAGTACTTC | CASGPYTSGYEQYF
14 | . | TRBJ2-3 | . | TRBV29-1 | TGCAGCGTTGCATCGGGAGTCAGCACAGATACGCAGTATTTT | CSVASGVSTDTQYF
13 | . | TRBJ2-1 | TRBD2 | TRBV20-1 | TGCAGTGGCATGGGACTAGCGGGGAATGAGCAGTTCTTC | CSGMGLAGNEQFF
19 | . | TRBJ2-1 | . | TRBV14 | TGTGCCAGCAGCCAAAGTACGTTATCGGGGATTTCCTTTGTCAATGAGCAGTTCTTC | CASSQSTLSGISFVNEQFF
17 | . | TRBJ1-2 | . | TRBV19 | TGTGCCAGCAGCCAAGTGGAAGGGGCCGACTTTTTCTATGGCTACACCTTC | CASSQVEGADFFYGYTF
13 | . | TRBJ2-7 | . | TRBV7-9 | TGTGCCGGGGCAGGGTTTTTCGGATACGAGCAGTACTTC | CAGAGFFGYEQYF
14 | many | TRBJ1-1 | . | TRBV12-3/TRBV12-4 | TGTGCCAGCAGGCCGCTCAGGGAGAACACTGAAGCTTTCTTT | CASRPLRENTEAFF
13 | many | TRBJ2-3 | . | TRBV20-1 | TGCAGTGCCCACCCGGTGGGGTCAGATACGCAGTATTTT | CSAHPVGSDTQYF
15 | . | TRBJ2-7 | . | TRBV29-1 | TGCAGCGTTGTACGACCGAGGACAGAGAGCTACGAGCAGTACTTC | CSVVRPRTESYEQYF
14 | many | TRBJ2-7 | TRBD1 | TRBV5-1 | TGCGCCAGCAACCCGGACAGGCGCAACGGCGAGCAGTACTTC | CASNPDRRNGEQYF
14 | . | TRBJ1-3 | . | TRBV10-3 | TGTGCCAGCAGGATATCAAGGGGTGGAAACACCATATATTTT | CASRISRGGNTIYF
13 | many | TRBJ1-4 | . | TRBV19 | TGTGCCAGTAGTGGCGACTTTGGGAGAAAACTGTTTTTT | CASSGDFGRKLFF
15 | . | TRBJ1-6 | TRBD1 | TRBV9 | TGTGCCAGCAGCGTAGGCAGGGGGCAAGGATCACCCCTCCACTTT | CASSVGRGQGSPLHF
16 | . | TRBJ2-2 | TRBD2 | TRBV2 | TGTGCCAGCACCGGGGAGGGGTCTGGAAACACCGGGGAGCTGTTTTTT | CASTGEGSGNTGELFF
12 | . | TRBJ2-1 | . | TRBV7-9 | TGTGCCAGCAGCCCAATCAACAATGAGCAGTTCTTC | CASSPINNEQFF
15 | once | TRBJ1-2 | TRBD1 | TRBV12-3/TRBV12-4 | TGTGCCAGCATTTCTATACAGGGGAGTAACTATGGCTACACCTTC | CASISIQGSNYGYTF
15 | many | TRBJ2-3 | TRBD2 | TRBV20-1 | TGCAGTGCCACAAACCGGGGGGGGACCGGCGATACGCAGTATTTT | CSATNRGGTGDTQYF